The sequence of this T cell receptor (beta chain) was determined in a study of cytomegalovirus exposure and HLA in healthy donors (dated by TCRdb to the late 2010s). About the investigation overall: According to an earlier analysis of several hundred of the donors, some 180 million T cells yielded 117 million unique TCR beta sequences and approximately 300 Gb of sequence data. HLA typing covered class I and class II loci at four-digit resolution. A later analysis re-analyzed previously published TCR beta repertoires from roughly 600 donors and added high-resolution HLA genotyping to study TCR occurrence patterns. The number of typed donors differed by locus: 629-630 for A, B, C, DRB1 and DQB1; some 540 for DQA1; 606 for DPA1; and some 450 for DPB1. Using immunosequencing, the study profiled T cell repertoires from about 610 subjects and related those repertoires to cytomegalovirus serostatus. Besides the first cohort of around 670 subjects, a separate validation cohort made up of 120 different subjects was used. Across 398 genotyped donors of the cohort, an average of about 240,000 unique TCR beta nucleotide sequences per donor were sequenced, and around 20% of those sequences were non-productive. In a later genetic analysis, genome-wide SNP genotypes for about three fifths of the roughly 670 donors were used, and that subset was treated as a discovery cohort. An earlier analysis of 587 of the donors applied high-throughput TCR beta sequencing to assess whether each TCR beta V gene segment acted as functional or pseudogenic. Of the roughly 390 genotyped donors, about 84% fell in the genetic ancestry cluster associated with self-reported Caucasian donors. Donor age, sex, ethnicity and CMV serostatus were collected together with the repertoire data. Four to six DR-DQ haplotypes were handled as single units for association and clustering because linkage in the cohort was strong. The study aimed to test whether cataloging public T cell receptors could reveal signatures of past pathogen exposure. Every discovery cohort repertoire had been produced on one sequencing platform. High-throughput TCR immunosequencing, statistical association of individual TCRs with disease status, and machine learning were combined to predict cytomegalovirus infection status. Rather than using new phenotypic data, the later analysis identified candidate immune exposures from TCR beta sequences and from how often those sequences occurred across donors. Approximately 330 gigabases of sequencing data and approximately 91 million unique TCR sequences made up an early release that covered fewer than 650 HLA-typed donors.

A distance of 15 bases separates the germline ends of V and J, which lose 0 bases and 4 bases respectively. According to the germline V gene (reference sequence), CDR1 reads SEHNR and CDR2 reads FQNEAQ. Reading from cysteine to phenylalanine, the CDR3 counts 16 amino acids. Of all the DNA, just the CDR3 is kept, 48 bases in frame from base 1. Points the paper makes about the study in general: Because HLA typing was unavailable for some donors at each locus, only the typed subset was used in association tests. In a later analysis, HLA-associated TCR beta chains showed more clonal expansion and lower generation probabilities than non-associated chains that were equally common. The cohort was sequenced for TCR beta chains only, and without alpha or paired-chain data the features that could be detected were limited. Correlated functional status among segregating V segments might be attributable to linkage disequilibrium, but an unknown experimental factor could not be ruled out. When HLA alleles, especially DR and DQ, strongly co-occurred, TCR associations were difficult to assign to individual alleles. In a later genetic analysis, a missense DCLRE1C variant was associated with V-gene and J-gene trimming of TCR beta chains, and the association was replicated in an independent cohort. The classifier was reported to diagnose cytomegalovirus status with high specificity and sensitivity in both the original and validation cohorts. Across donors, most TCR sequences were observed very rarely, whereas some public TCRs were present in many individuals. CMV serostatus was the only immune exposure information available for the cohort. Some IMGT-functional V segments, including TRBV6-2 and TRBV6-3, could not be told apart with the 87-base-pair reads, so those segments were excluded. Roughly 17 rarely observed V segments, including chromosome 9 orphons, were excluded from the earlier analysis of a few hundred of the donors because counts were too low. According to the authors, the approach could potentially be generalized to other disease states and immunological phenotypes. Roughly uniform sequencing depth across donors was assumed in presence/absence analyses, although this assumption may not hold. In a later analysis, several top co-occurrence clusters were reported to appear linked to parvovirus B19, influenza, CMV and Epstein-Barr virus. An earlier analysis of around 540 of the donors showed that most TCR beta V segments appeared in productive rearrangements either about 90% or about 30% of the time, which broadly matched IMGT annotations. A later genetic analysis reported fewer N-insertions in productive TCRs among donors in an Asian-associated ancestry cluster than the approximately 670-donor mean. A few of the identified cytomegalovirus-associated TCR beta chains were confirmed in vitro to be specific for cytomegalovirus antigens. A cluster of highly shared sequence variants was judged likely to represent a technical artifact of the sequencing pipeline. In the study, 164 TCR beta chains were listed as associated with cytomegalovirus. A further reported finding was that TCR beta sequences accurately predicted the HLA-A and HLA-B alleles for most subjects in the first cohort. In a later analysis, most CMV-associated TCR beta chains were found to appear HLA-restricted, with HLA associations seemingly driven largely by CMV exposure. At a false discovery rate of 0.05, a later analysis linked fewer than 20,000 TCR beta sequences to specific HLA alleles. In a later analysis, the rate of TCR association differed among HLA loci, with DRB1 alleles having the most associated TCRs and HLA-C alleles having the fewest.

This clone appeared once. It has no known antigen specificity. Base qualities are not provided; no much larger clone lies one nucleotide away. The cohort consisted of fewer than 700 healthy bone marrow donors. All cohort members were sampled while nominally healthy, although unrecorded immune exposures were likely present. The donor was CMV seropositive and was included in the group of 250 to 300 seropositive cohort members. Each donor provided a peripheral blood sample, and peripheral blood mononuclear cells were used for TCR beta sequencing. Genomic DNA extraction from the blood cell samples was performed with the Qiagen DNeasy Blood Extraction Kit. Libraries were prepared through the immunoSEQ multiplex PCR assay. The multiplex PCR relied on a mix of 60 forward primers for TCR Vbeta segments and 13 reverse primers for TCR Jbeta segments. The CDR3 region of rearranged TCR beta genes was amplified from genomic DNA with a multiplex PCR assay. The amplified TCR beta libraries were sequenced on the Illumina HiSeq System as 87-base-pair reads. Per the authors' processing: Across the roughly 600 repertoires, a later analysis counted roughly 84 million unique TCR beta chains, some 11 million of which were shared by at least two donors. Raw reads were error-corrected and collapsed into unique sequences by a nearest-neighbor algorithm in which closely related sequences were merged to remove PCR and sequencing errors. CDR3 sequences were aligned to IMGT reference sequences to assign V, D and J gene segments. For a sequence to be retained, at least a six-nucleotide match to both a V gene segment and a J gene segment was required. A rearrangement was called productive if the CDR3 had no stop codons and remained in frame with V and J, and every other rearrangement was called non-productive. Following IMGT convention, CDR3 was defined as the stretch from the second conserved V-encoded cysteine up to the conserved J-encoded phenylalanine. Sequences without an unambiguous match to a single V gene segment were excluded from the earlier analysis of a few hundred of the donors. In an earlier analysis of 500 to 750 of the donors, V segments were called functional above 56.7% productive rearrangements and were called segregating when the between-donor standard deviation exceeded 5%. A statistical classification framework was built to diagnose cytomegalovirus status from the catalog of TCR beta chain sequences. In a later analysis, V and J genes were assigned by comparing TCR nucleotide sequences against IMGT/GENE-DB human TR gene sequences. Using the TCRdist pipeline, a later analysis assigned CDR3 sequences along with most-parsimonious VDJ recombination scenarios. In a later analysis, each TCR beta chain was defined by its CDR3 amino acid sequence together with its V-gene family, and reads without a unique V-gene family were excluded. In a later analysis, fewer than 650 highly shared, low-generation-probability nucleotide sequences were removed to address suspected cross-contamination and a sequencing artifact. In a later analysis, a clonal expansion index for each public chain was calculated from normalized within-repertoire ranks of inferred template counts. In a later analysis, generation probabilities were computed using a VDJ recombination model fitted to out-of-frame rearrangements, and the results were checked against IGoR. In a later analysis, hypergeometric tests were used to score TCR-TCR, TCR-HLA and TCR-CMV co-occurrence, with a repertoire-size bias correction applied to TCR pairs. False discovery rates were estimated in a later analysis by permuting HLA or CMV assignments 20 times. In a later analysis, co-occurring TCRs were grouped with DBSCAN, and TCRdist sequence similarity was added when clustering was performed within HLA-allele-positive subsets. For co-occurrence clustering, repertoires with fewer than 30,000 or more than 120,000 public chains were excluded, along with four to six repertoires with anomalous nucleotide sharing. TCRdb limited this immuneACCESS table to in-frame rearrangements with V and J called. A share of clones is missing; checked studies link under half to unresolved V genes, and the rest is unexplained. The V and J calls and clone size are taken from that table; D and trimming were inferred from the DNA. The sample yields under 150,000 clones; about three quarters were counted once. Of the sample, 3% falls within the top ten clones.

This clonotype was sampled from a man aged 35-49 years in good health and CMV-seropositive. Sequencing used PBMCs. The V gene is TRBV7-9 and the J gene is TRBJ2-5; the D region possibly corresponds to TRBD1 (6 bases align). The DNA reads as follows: TGTGCCAGCAGCTTAGCTCCTATGACAGGTACAGAGACCCAGTACTTC. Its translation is CASSLAPMTGTETQYF. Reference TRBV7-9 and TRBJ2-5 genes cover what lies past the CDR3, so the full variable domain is DTGVSQNPRHKITKRGQNVTFRCDPISEHNRLYWYRQTLGQGPEFLTYFQNEAQLEKSRLLSDRFSAERPKGSFSTLEIQRTEQGDSAMYLCASSLAPMTGTETQYFGPGTRLLVL.